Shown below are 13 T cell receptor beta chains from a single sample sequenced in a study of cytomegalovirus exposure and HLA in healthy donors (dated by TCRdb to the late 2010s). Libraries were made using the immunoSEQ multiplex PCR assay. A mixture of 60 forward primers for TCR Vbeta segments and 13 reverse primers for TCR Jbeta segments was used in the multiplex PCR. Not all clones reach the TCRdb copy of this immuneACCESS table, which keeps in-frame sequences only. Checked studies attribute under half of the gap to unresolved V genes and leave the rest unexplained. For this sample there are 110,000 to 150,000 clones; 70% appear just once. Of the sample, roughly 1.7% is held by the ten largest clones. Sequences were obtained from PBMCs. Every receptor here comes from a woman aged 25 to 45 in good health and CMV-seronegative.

The CDR3 reads CASSQELDRGYTF. CDR3 sequence (DNA): TGCGCCAGCAGCCAAGAGTTAGATCGGGGCTACACCTTC. V is TRBV4-1 and J is TRBJ1-2; D is undetermined. The CDR3 consists of 13 residues. Germline V gene data show CDR1 as MGHRA and CDR2 as YSYEKL. V lost 0 bases to trimming and J lost 8 bases, with 10 bases between them.

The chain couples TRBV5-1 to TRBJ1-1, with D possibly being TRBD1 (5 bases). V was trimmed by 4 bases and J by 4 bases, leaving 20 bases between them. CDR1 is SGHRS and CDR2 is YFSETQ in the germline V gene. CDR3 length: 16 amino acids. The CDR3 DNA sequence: TGCGCCAGCAGCCGCGGGGGTGACACAGGTCTCACTGAAGCTTTCTTT. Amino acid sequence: CASSRGGDTGLTEAFF.

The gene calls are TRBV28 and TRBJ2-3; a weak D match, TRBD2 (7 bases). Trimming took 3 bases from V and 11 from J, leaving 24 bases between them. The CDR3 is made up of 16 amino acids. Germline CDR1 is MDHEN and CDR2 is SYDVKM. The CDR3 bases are TGTGCCAGCAGTTTCCTCAAAAGCGGGGCCCCAGGGGAGCAGTATTTT. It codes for CASSFLKSGAPGEQYF.

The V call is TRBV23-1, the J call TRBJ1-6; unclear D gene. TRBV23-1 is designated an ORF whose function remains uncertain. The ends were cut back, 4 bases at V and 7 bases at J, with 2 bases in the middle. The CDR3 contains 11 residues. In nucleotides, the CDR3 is TGCGCCAGCAGTCCGAATTCACCCCTCCACTTT. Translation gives CASSPNSPLHF.

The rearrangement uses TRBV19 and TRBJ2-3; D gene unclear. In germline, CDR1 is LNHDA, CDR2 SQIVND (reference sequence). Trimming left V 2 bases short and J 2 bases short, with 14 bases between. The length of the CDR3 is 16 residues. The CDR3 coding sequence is TGTGCCAGTAGTATATCCCCGAGGCCGCCCACAGATACGCAGTATTTT. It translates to CASSISPRPPTDTQYF.

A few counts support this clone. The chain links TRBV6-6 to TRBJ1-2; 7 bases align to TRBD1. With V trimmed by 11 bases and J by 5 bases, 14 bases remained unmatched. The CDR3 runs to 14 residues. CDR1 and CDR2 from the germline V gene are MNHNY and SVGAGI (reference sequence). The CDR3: CAVSRKGAYYGYTF. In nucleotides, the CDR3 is TGTGCCGTCAGCCGGAAGGGGGCCTATTATGGCTACACCTTC.

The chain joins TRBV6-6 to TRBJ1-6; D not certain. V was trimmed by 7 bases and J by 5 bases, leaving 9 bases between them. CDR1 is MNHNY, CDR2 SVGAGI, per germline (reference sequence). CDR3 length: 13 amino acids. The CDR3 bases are TGTGCCAGCATTCGGGTCAATAATTCACCCCTCCACTTT. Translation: CASIRVNNSPLHF.

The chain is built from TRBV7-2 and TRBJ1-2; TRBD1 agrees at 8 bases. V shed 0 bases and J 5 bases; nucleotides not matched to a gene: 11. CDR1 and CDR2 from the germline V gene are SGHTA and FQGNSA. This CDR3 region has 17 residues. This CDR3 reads CASSLAVIGTGLYGYTF. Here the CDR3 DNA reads TGTGCCAGCAGCTTAGCCGTAATCGGGACAGGCTTATATGGCTACACCTTC.

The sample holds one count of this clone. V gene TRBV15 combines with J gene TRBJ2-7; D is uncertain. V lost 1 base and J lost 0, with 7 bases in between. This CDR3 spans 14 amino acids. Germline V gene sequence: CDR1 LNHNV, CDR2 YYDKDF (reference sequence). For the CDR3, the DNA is TGTGCCACCAGCAGAGCTAGGAGCTCCTACGAGCAGTACTTC. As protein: CATSRARSSYEQYF.

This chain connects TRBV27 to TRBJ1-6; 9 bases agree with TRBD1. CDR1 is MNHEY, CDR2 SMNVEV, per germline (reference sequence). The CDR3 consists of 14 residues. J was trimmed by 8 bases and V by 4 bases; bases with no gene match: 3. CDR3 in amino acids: CASSSTGGYSPLHF. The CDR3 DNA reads TGTGCCAGCAGTTCGACAGGGGGGTATTCACCCCTCCACTTT.

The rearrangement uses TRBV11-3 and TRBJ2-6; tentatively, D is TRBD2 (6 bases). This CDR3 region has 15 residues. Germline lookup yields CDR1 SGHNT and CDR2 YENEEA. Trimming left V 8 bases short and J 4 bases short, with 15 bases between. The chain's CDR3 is CASSPGGAGANVLTF. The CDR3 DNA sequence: TGTGCCAGCTCCCCCGGCGGGGCAGGGGCCAACGTCCTGACTTTC.

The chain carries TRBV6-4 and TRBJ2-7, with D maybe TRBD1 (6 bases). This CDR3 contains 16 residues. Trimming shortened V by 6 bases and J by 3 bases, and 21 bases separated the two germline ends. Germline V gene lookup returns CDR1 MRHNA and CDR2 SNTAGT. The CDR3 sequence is CASRGARERYNYEQYF. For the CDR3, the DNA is TGTGCCAGCAGGGGGGCCAGGGAGCGGTATAACTACGAGCAGTACTTC.

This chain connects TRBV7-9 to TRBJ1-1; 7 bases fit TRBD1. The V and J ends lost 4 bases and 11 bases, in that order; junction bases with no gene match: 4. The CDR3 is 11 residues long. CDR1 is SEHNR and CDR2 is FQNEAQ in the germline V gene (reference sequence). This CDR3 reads CASSSGQRAFF. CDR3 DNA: TGTGCCAGCAGCTCGGGACAGAGGGCTTTCTTT.